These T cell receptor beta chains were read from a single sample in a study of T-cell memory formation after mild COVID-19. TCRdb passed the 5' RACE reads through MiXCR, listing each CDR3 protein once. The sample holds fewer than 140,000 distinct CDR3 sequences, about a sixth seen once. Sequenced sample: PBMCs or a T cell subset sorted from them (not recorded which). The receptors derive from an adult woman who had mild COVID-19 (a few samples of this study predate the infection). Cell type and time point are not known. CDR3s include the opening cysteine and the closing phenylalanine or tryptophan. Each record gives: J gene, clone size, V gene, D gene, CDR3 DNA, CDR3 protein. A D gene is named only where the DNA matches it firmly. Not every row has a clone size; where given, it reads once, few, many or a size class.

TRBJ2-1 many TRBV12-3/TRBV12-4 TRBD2 TGTGCCAGCGGGGCTAGCGGAGGGTACAATGAGCAGTTCTTC CASGASGGYNEQFF
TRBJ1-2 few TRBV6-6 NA TGTGCCAGCAGTTTCTTGGACCGCAACTATGGCTACACCTTC CASSFLDRNYGYTF
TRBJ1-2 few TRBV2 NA TGTGCCAGCAGAGACCGGGCCCAGTTATATGGCTACACCTTC CASRDRAQLYGYTF
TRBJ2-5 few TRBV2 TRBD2 TGTGCCAGCAAACGTCTCGGCGCGGGGGATATGAGGAGGGAGACCCAGTACTTC CASKRLGAGDMRRETQYF
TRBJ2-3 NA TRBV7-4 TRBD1 TGTGCCAGCAGCTCCTTGGACAGGGGGCGCACAGATACGCAGTATTTT CASSSLDRGRTDTQYF
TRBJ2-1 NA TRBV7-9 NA TGTGCCAGCAGCTTCCCTTCGGAGGCAAATGAGCAGTTCTTC CASSFPSEANEQFF
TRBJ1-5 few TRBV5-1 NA TGCGCCAGCAGCTTTTGGGGGGGAGGCAATCAGCCCCAGCATTTT CASSFWGGGNQPQHF
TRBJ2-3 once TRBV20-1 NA TGCAGTGCCGAGTGGTCCACAGATACGCAGTATTTT CSAEWSTDTQYF
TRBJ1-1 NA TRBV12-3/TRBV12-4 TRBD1 TGTGCCAGCAGTCCCCTGGGAGGGGGCGTCACTGAAGCTTTCTTT CASSPLGGGVTEAFF
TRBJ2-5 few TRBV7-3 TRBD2 TGTGCCAGCAGCTTAACGGGGACTAGATGGGGGCTGGAGACCCAGTACTTC CASSLTGTRWGLETQYF
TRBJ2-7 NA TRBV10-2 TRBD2 TGCGCCAGCAGTGAGAATAGCGGGGCCTCCTACGAGCAGTACTTC CASSENSGASYEQYF
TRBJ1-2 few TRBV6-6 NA TGTGCCAGCAGTTACTCGTCAGGGCCCGATGGAAGGGGCTACACCTTC CASSYSSGPDGRGYTF
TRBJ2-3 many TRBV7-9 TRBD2 TGTGCCAGCAGCAGGACTAGCGGCACAGATACGCAGTATTTT CASSRTSGTDTQYF
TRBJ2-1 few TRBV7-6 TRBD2 TGTGCCAGCAGCTTAGCGGGAGGGCACAATGAGCAGTTCTTC CASSLAGGHNEQFF
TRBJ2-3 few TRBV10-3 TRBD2 TGTGCCATCAGGATACTAGCGGGGAGCACAGATACGCAGTATTTT CAIRILAGSTDTQYF
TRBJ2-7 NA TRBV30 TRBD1 TGTGCCTGGAGTGTATCTCTGGGACAGGGGGTCTACGAGCAGTACTTC CAWSVSLGQGVYEQYF
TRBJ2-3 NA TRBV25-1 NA TGTGCCAGCAGCCTCCTGATCACAGATACGCAGTATTTT CASSLLITDTQYF
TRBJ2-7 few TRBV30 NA TGTGCCTGGAGTGATCTAGGCCCAGGGGAGCAGTACTTC CAWSDLGPGEQYF
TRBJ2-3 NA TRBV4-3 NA TGCGCCAGCAGCCTGGACGGTTTCACAGATACGCAGTATTTT CASSLDGFTDTQYF
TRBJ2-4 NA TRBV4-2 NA TGTGCCAGCAGCCCCCGGGGGGCTGGGGACATTCAGTACTTC CASSPRGAGDIQYF
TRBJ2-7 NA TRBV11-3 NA TGTGCCAGCAGCACCCGGGCCGGCTCCTACGAGCAGTACTTC CASSTRAGSYEQYF
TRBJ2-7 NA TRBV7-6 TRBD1 TGTGCCAGCAGCTTGGACAGGGAAAGCTCCTACGAGCAGTACTTC CASSLDRESSYEQYF
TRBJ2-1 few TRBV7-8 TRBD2 TGTGCCAGCAGCCCGGGACTAGCGGGAGAAAATGAGCAGTTCTTC CASSPGLAGENEQFF
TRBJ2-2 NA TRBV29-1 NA TGCAGCGTCTTCCGGGATACTCAAACCGGGGAGCTGTTTTTT CSVFRDTQTGELFF
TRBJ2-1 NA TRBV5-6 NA TGTGCCAGCAGCCTTGGGGGCGGGGGCCAGGAAAATGAGCAGTTCTTC CASSLGGGGQENEQFF
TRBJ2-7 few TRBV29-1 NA TGCAGCGTTGAAGATCCAACGGGTTCTGACTACGAGCAGTACTTC CSVEDPTGSDYEQYF
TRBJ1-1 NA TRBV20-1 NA TGCAGTGGTCTTCTTTCCGGGTGGGTCACTGAAGCTTTCTTT CSGLLSGWVTEAFF
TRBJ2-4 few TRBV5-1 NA TGCGCCAGCAGCTTGTCCTCGACGAACATTCAGTACTTC CASSLSSTNIQYF
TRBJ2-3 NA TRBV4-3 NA TGCGCCAGCAGCCCGGGGCCGGGGGAAGATACGCAGTATTTT CASSPGPGEDTQYF
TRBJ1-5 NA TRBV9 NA TGTGCCAGCAGCGTAGGGGACATCCATCAGCCCCAGCATTTT CASSVGDIHQPQHF
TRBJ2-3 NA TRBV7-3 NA TGTGCCAGCAGCTCAACAGGGTTATGGAGAGATACGCAGTATTTT CASSSTGLWRDTQYF
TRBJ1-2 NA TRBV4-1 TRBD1 TGCGCCAGCAGCCAAGATTACCGGACAGGGGATTACACTCACTATGGCTACACCTTC CASSQDYRTGDYTHYGYTF